Given below is one TCR beta chain in context. Its antigen is still unknown. The library targeted TCRbeta and was prepared with unique molecular identifiers. TCRdb re-called the PCR reads with MiXCR, one entry per CDR3 protein. The table lists about 980,000 distinct CDR3 sequences, roughly 31% of them singletons. CDR1 is SGHRS, CDR2 YFSETQ, per germline. V shed 7 bases, J shed 4 bases, and the junction held 19 bases outside the gene matches. The CDR3 runs to 20 residues. This specimen belongs to a study of T-cell reconstitution after alpha-beta-depleted transplantation in children. Broader study findings: After one year, T-cell counts and TCRbeta diversity mostly came from new T cells.

The sequencing here drew on PBMCs, mostly from graft donor cells, taken 360 days after TCRalphabeta/CD19-depleted stem cell transplant. This TCR was sampled from a boy under three years old who had a stem cell transplant for SCID, so the T cells may come from the graft donor. The V and J genes are TRBV5-1 and TRBJ2-5; 16 bases align to TRBD2. CDR3 amino acids: CASGRGLAGGLFGCRETQYF. In DNA, the CDR3 is TGCGCCAGCGGACGGGGACTAGCGGGGGGGCTCTTCGGTTGTCGAGAGACCCAGTACTTC.